These 11 T cell receptor beta chains came from one sample sequenced in a study of blood T cells in healthy people across ages. A second PCR of roughly 6 to 12 cycles used a sample-barcoded 5' primer and a J-beta primer mix. TCRdb itself ran the 5' RACE reads through MiXCR, one entry per CDR3 protein. The top ten hold roughly 13% of the sample, which has 800,000 to 950,000 distinct CDR3 sequences, approximately 35% seen once. The sample taken for sequencing was blood. The receptors originated from a man between 18 and 35 years old in good health.

This clonotype turned up a few times. V is TRBV27 and J is TRBJ1-2; D may be TRBD1 (5 bases). This CDR3 is built from 14 residues. Germline lookup yields CDR1 MNHEY and CDR2 SMNVEV (reference sequence). V lost 5 bases and J lost 8, with 18 bases in between. The CDR3 loop reads CASSPGGTVEGYTF. CDR3 bases: TGTGCCAGCAGTCCCGGAGGGACGGTTGAGGGCTACACCTTC.

As regards this clonotype: This sequence may be a read error, since a much larger clone differs from it by one base. The genes are TRBV4-3 and TRBJ1-5; maybe TRBD1 (5 bases). The CDR3 consists of 14 residues. Germline-derived CDR1 and CDR2 are LGHNA and YSLEER. V dropped 3 bases and J dropped 9 bases, with 15 bases sitting between them. The CDR3 spells CASSQDIGGRPQHF. CDR3 nucleotides: TGCGCCAGCAGCCAGGACATTGGGGGACGGCCCCAGCATTTT.

The genes are TRBV5-1 and TRBJ2-7, with 8 bases fitting TRBD2. The V gene's germline CDR1 is SGHRS and CDR2 YFSETQ. V was pared by 7 bases and J by 0 bases, with 12 bases of the junction left unmatched. This CDR3 contains 16 residues. This CDR3 reads CASSPSGTRGSYEQYF. For the CDR3, the DNA is TGCGCCAGCTCCCCCTCCGGGACTAGGGGCTCCTACGAGCAGTACTTC.

The chain is built from TRBV18 and TRBJ1-1; 7 positions match TRBD1. With V trimmed by 1 base and J by 6 bases, 11 bases remained unmatched. Germline values: CDR1 KGHSH, CDR2 LQKENI. CDR3 length equals 16 residues. CDR3 bases: TGTGCCAGCTCACCACGACAGGGAATAGGCTGGGCTGAAGCTTTCTTT. The encoded protein is CASSPRQGIGWAEAFF.

This chain connects TRBV9 to TRBJ2-5; D is undetermined. CDR3 length: 15 amino acids. The V gene's germline CDR1 is SGDLS and CDR2 YYNGEE. V was trimmed by 0 bases and J by 11 bases, leaving 20 bases between them. The CDR3 sequence: CASSVDLSPYNEQYF. The CDR3 DNA reads TGTGCCAGCAGCGTAGACCTAAGTCCATACAATGAGCAGTACTTC.

This clonotype was detected only a few times. V gene TRBV4-1 combines with J gene TRBJ2-5; TRBD2 aligns across 10 bases. The CDR3 is made up of 20 amino acids. After removal of 0 bases from V and 4 bases from J, the junction contained 17 bases not matched to a gene. Per germline, CDR1 MGHRA and CDR2 YSYEKL. The CDR3 spells CASSQDRKVGGLAISETQYF. DNA of the CDR3: TGCGCCAGCAGCCAAGATCGGAAGGTCGGGGGACTAGCGATATCAGAGACCCAGTACTTC.

There are a few counts of this clonotype. The J gene is TRBJ2-1, the V gene TRBV7-8; 12 bases map to TRBD1. The CDR3 totals 17 residues. The V gene's germline CDR1 is SGHVS and CDR2 FQNEAQ. Losses at the gene ends were 3 bases for V and 7 bases for J; bases not matched to a gene: 10. This CDR3 is CASSFSTGTGGRNEQFF. Here the CDR3 DNA reads TGTGCCAGCAGCTTCTCTACCGGGACAGGGGGCAGGAATGAGCAGTTCTTC.

This clonotype has at least ten counts. CDR3: CASSSGTSWDEQFF. The CDR3 DNA is TGTGCCAGCAGCTCCGGGACTAGTTGGGATGAGCAGTTCTTC. The rearrangement joins TRBV5-6 to TRBJ2-1, with 8 bases lining up with TRBD2. Looked up from germline, CDR1 is SGHDT and CDR2 is YYEEEE. The trim removed 3 bases at V and 8 bases at J, leaving 7 bases unmatched. The CDR3 consists of 14 residues.

Comment on this clonotype: With a much larger clone just one base away, this may be a read error. This chain links TRBV4-3 with TRBJ1-2; D remains unclear. The CDR3 runs 13 residues. Per germline, CDR1 LGHNA and CDR2 YSLEER. CDR3 bases: TGCGCCAGCAGCCCAGAGTTTAACTATGACTACACCTTC. Amino acid sequence: CASSPEFNYDYTF.

This clonotype was detected a few times. This chain joins TRBV3-1 and TRBJ1-2; D ambiguous. The CDR3 is 13 residues long. Trimming left V 4 bases short and J 4 bases short, with 10 bases between. Germline loops: CDR1 LGHDT, CDR2 YNNKEL (reference sequence). The CDR3 region has the DNA TGTGCCAGCAGCCCCCCGGACGGCTATGGCTACACCTTC. Protein: CASSPPDGYGYTF. The variable domain in full, with the rest retrieved from reference TRBV3-1 and TRBJ1-2, is DTAVSQTPKYLVTQMGNDKSIKCEQNLGHDTMYWYKQDSKKFLKIMFSYNNKELIINETVPNRFSPKSPDKAHLNLHINSLELGDSAVYFCASSPPDGYGYTFGSGTRLTVV.

With regard to this clonotype: Without the conserved terminal phenylalanine or tryptophan, this CDR3 likely stems from a read error. The CDR3 sequence: CASSPPRVQVKLPPVYNEQFL. CDR3 sequence (DNA): TGTGCCAGCAGCCCGCCCCGGGTACAGGTCAAGCTTCCTCCCGTATACAATGAGCAGTTCCTC. The chain is built from TRBV5-5 and TRBJ2-1; perhaps TRBD1 as D (5 bases). The CDR3 extends over 21 amino acids. The ends were cut back, 4 bases at V and 4 bases at J, with 33 bases in the middle. CDR1 SGHKS and CDR2 YYEKEE come from the germline V gene (reference sequence).